This TCR beta chain stems from a study of blood T cell repertoires in COVID-19. About the study: PBMCs, B-cell-depleted T cells, or T cells were the source of the cDNA or gDNA that made up the material.

In the authors' methods: Estimation of nucleated cell counts relied on the amplification of reference gene primers. The assay was immunoSEQ multiplex PCR, and TCRdb's table has in-frame clones only and misses some. V and J calls and clone size follow that table, whereas D and trimming were derived from the DNA. Among roughly 77,000 clones listed, roughly 80% were seen once. The sample consisted of peripheral blood. This TCR came from a woman in her 70s with acute or convalescent COVID-19.

The CDR3 coding sequence is TGTGCCAGCAGTGACTCTAGCGGGGGGGCCAATGAGCAGTTCTTC. Its translation: CASSDSSGGANEQFF. The genes are TRBV6-4 and TRBJ2-1; 11 bases map to TRBD2. Germline loops: CDR1 MRHNA, CDR2 SNTAGT. The junction had 1 base not matched to a gene; V was cut back by 0 bases and J by 6 bases. The CDR3 is made up of 15 amino acids.